This T cell receptor (beta chain) was captured in a study of neurological immune-mediated disorders. This clonotype was counted ten times or more. Synthesis of cDNA was accomplished via 5'RACE employing 10-nucleotide random UMIs. TCRdb fed the 5' RACE reads into MiXCR, producing one record per CDR3 protein. The table records roughly 80,000 distinct CDR3 sequences, more than 15% of them present only once. The TCR was taken from a woman aged 40 to 49 in good health. Material for sequencing was PBMCs.

This CDR3 reads CASRGQDYNEQFF. In nucleotides, the CDR3 is TGCGCCAGCAGGGGACAGGATTACAATGAGCAGTTCTTC. The gene calls are TRBV5-1 and TRBJ2-1, with 8 bases matching TRBD1. This CDR3 is built from 13 residues. CDR1 and CDR2 (germline): SGHRS, YFSETQ. Trimming took 5 bases from V and 4 from J; bases not matched to a gene: 2.